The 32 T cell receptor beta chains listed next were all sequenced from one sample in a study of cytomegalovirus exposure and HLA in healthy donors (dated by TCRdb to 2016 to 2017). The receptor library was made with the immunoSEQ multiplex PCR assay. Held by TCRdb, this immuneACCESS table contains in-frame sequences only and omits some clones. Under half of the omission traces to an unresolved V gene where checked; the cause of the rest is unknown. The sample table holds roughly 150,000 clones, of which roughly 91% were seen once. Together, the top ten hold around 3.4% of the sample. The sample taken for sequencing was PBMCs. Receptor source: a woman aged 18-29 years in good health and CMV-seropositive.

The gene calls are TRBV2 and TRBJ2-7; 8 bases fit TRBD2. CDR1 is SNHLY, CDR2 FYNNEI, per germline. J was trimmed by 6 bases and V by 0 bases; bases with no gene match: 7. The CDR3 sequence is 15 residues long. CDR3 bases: TGTGCCAGCAGTGAAGCGACGACTAGCGTCAGCGAGCAGTACTTC. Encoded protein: CASSEATTSVSEQYF.

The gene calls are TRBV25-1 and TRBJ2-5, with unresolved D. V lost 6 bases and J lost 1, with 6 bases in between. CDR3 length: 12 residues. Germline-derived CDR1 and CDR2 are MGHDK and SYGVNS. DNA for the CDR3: TGTGCCAGCAGCATACTCCAAGAGACCCAGTACTTC. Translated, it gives CASSILQETQYF.

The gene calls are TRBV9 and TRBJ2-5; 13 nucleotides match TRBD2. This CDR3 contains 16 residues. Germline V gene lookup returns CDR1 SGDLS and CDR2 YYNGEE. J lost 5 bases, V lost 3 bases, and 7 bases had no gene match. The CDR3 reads CASSAGLAGEGETQYF. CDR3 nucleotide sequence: TGTGCCAGCAGCGCCGGACTAGCGGGAGAGGGGGAGACCCAGTACTTC.

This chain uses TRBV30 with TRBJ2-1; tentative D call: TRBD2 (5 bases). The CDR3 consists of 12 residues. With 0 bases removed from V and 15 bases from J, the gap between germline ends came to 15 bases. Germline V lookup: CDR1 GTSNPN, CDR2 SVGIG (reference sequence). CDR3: CAWSVLGGTPFF. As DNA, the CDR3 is TGTGCCTGGAGTGTACTAGGCGGAACGCCGTTCTTC.

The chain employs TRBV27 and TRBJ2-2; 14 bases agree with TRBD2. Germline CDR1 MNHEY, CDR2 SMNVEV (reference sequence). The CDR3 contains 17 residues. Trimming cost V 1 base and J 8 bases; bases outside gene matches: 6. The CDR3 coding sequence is TGTGCCAGCAGTTTATGGGGGACTAGCGGGAGTAGAGGGGAGCTGTTTTTT. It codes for CASSLWGTSGSRGELFF.

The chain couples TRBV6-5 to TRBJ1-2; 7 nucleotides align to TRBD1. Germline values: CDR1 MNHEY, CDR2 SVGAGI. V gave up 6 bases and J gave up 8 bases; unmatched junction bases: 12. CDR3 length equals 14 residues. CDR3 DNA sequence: TGTGCCAGCAGACCACTTTTGCAGGGGGGCGGCTACACCTTC. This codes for CASRPLLQGGGYTF.

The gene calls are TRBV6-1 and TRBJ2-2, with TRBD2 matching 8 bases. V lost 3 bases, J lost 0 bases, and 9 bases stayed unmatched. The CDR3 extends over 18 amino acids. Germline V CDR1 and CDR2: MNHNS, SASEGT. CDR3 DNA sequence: TGTGCCAGCAGTGACAGGACTAGCTACCTTGCGAACACCGGGGAGCTGTTTTTT. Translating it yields CASSDRTSYLANTGELFF.

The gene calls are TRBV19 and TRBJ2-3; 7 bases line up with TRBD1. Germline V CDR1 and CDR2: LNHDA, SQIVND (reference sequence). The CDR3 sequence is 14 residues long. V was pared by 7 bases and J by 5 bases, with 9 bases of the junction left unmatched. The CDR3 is CASMRGGAVDTQYF. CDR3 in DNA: TGTGCCAGTATGAGAGGGGGCGCCGTAGATACGCAGTATTTT.

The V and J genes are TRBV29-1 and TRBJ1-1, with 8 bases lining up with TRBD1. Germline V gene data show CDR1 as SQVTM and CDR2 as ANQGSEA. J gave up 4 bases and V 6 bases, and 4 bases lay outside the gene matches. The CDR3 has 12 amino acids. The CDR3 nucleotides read TGCAGCGTCTCCGGGACAGGCACTGAAGCTTTCTTT. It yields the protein CSVSGTGTEAFF.

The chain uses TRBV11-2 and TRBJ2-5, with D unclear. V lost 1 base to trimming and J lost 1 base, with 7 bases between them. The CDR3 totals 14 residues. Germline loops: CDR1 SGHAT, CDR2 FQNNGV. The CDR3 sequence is CASSLGTVQETQYF. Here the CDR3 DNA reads TGTGCCAGCAGCTTAGGAACGGTCCAAGAGACCCAGTACTTC.

CDR3 DNA: TGCGCCAGCAGTAGGGGGATTCTTCCCGGGGAGCTGTTTTTT. Translation gives CASSRGILPGELFF. The chain has TRBV10-2 and TRBJ2-2, with TRBD1 as a possible D gene (6 bases). The CDR3 has 14 amino acids. With 5 bases removed from V and 6 bases from J, the gap between germline ends came to 13 bases. From germline, CDR1 is WSHSY and CDR2 SAAADI.

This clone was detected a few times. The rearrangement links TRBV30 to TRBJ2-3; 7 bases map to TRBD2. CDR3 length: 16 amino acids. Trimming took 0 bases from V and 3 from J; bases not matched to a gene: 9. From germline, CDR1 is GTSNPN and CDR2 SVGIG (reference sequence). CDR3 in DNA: TGTGCCTGGAGTGTAGAGGTGGGAGGGATGACAGATACGCAGTATTTT. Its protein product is CAWSVEVGGMTDTQYF.

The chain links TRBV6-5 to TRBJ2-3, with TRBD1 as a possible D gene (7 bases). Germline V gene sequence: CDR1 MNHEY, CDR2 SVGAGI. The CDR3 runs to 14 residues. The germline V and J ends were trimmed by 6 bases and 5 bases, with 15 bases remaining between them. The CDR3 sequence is CASRYRGGGDTQYF. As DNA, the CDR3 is TGTGCCAGCAGATACAGGGGAGGCGGAGATACGCAGTATTTT.

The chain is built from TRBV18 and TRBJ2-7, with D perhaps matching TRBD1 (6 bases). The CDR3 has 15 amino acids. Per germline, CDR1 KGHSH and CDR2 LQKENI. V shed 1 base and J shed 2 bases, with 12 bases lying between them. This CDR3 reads CASSPRQGSTYEQYF. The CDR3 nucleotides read TGTGCCAGCTCACCACGTCAGGGGAGCACCTACGAGCAGTACTTC.

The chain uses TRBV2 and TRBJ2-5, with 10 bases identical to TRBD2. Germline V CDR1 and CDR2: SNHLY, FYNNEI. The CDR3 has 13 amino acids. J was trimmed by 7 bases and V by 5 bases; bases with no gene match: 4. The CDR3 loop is CASSLAGGGTQYF. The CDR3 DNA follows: TGTGCCAGCAGTTTAGCGGGAGGCGGGACCCAGTACTTC.

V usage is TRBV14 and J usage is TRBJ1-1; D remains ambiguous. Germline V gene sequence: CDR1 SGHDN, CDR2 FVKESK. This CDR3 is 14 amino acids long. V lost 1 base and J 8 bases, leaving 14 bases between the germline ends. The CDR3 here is CASSQGPLRGEAFF. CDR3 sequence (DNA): TGTGCCAGCAGCCAAGGCCCTTTACGAGGGGAAGCTTTCTTT.

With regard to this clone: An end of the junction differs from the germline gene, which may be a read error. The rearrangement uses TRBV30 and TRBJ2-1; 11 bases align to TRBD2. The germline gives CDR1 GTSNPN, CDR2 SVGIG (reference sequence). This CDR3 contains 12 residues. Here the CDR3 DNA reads TGTGCCTGGGCGGGACTAGCGGTAAACAGGCTCTTC. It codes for CAWAGLAVNRLF. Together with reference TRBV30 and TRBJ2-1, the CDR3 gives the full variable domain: SQTIHQWPATLVQPVGSPLSLECTVEGTSNPNLYWYRQAAGRGLQLLFYSVGIGQISSEVPQNLSASRPQDRQFILSSKKLLLSDSGFYLCAWAGLAVNRLFGPGTRLTVL.

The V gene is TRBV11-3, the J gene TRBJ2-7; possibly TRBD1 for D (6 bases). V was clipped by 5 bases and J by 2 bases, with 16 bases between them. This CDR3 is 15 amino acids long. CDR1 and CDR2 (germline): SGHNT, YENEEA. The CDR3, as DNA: TGTGCCAGCAGCCTTAGATTACAGGGCCCCTACGAGCAGTACTTC. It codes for CASSLRLQGPYEQYF.

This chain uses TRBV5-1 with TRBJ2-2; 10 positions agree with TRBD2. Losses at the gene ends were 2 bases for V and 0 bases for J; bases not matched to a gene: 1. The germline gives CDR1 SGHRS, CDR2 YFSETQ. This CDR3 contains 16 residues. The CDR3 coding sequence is TGCGCCAGCAGCTTTAGCGGGGGGACGAACACCGGGGAGCTGTTTTTT. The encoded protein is CASSFSGGTNTGELFF. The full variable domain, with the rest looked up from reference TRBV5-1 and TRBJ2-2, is KAGVTQTPRYLIKTRGQQVTLSCSPISGHRSVSWYQQTPGQGLQFLFEYFSETQRNKGNFPGRFSGRQFSNSRSEMNVSTLELGDSALYLCASSFSGGTNTGELFFGEGSRLTVL.

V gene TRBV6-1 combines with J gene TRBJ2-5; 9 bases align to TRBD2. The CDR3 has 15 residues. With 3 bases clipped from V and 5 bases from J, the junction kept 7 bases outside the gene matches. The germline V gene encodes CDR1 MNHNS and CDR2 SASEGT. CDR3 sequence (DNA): TGTGCCAGCAGTGAGGTAGCGGGAGCTATGGAGACCCAGTACTTC. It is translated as CASSEVAGAMETQYF.

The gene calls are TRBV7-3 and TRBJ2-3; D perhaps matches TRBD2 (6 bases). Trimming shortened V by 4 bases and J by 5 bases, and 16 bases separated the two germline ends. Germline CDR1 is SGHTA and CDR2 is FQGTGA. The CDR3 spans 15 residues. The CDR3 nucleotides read TGTGCCAGCAGCTGGTTCACGGGAGAGATAGATACGCAGTATTTT. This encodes CASSWFTGEIDTQYF.

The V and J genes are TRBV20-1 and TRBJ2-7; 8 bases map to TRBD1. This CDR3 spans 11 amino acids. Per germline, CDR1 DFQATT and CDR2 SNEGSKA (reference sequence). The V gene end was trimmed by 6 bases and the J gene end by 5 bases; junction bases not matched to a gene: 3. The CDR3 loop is CSADRGDEQYF. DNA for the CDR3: TGCAGTGCCGACAGGGGCGACGAGCAGTACTTC.

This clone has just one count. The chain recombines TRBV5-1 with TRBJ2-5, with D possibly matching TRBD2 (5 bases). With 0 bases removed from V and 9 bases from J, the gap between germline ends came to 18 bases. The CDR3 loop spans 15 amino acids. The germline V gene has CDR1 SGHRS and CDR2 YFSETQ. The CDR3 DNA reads TGCGCCAGCAGCTTGGCTATAGGAGGATCTAAGGCCCAGTACTTC. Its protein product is CASSLAIGGSKAQYF. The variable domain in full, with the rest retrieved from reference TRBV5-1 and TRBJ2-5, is KAGVTQTPRYLIKTRGQQVTLSCSPISGHRSVSWYQQTPGQGLQFLFEYFSETQRNKGNFPGRFSGRQFSNSRSEMNVSTLELGDSALYLCASSLAIGGSKAQYFGPGTRLLVL.

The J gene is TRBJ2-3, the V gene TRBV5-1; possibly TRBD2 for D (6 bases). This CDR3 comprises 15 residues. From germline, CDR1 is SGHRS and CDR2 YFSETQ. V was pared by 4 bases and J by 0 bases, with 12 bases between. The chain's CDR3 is CASSQQAGSTDTQYF. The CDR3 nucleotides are TGCGCCAGCAGCCAACAAGCGGGTAGCACAGATACGCAGTATTTT.

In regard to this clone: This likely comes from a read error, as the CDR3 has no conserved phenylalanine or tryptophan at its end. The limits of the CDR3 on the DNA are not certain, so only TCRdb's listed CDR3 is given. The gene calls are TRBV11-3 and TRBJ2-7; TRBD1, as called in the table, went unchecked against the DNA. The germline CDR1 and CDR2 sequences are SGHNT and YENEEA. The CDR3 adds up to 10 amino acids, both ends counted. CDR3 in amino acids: CASSLGQGAR.

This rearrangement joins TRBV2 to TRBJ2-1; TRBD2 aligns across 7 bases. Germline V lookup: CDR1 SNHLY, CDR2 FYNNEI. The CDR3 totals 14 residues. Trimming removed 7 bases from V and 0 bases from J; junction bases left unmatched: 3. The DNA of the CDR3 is TGTGCCAGCAAAAGGACTAGCTCCTACAATGAGCAGTTCTTC. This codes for CASKRTSSYNEQFF.

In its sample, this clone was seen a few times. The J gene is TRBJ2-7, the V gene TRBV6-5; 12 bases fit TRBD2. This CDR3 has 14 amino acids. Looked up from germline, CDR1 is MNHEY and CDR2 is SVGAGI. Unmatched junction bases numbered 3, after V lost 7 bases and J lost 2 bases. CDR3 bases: TGTGCCAGCAACCGACTAGCGGGAGCCTACGAGCAGTACTTC. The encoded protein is CASNRLAGAYEQYF.

The CDR3 region is CATSSVSGRGPYEQYF. Here the CDR3 DNA reads TGTGCCACCAGCAGTGTTAGCGGGAGGGGACCCTACGAGCAGTACTTC. The chain is built from TRBV15 and TRBJ2-7, with 11 bases lining up with TRBD2. Germline V CDR1 and CDR2: LNHNV, YYDKDF (reference sequence). This CDR3 region has 16 residues. Unmatched junction bases numbered 6, after V lost 3 bases and J lost 2 bases.

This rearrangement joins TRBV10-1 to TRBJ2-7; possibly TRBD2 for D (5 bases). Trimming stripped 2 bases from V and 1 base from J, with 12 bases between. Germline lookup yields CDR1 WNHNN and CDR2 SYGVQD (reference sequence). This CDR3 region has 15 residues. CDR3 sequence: CASSELAGESYEQYF. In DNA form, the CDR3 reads TGCGCCAGCAGTGAGCTGGCCGGGGAGTCCTACGAGCAGTACTTC.

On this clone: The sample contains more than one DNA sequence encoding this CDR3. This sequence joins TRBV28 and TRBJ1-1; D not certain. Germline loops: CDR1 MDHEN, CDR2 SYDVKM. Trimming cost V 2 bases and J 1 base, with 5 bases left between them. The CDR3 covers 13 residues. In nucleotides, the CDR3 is TGTGCCAGCAGTTTAGCGGAGAACACTGAAGCTTTCTTT. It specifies CASSLAENTEAFF. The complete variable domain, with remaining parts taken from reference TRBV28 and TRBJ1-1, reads DVKVTQSSRYLVKRTGEKVFLECVQDMDHENMFWYRQDPGLGLRLIYFSYDVKMKEKGDIPEGYSVSREKKERFSLILESASTNQTSMYLCASSLAENTEAFFGQGTRLTVV.

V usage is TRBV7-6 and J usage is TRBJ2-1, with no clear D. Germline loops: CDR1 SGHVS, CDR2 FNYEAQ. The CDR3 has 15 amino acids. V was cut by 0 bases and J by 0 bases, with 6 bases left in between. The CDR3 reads CASSLAARSYNEQFF. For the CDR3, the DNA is TGTGCCAGCAGCTTAGCGGCCCGCTCCTACAATGAGCAGTTCTTC.

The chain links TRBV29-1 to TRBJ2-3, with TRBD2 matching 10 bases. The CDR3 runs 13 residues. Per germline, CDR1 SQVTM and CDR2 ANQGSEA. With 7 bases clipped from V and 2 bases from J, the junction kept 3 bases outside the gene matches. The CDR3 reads CSAGLADTDTQYF. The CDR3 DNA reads TGCAGCGCCGGACTAGCGGACACAGATACGCAGTATTTT.